What follows are 20 T cell receptor beta chains derived from one specimen sequenced in a study of T cell responses to AZD1222 COVID-19 vaccine (dated by TCRdb to the early 2020s). Libraries came from the immunoSEQ multiplex PCR assay. Imported from immuneACCESS, the table was reduced by TCRdb to in-frame sequences with V and J called. These copies leave out some clones; in studies compared against another copy, an unresolved V gene accounts for under half, and the cause of the remainder is not known. This sample holds about 140,000 clones; approximately 92% were observed only once. The ten largest clonotypes hold approximately 5.4% of the sample. The sample's time point label is to be understood as: baseline before first vaccination. The sample consisted of peripheral blood, taken on day 0 of AZD1222 vaccination. The receptors were sampled from an adult in good health.

The genes are TRBV6-2 or TRBV6-3 and TRBJ2-4; 7 bases are a match to TRBD2. The germline gives CDR1 MNHEY, CDR2 SVGEGT. The CDR3 spans 15 residues. The V gene end was trimmed by 0 bases and the J gene end by 3 bases; junction bases not matched to a gene: 2. The CDR3 loop is CASSYSASGKNIQYF. The CDR3 DNA follows: TGTGCCAGCAGTTACTCAGCTAGCGGCAAAAACATTCAGTACTTC.

This rearrangement joins TRBV27 to TRBJ2-1, with 8 positions matching TRBD1. The CDR3 has 14 residues. Looked up from germline, CDR1 is MNHEY and CDR2 is SMNVEV (reference sequence). V shed 3 bases and J 9 bases; nucleotides not matched to a gene: 7. The DNA of the CDR3 is TGTGCCAGCAGTTTCACGGACAGGGTGGGTGAGCAGTTCTTC. Its translation is CASSFTDRVGEQFF.

This chain links TRBV27 with TRBJ1-1, with D tentatively TRBD1 (6 bases). V was pared by 6 bases and J by 5 bases, with 13 bases between. Per germline, CDR1 MNHEY and CDR2 SMNVEV (reference sequence). The CDR3 consists of 13 residues. The CDR3 DNA follows: TGTGCCAGCAGACAGGGAATGGGGACTGAAGCTTTCTTT. It encodes CASRQGMGTEAFF.

V and J are TRBV7-2 and TRBJ2-7, with 9 nucleotides matching TRBD1. CDR3 length equals 16 residues. Germline V gene lookup returns CDR1 SGHTA and CDR2 FQGNSA. V lost 1 base and J lost 0; bases outside the gene matches: 4. Here the CDR3 reads CASSLGTGANSYEQYF. The CDR3 DNA reads as TGTGCCAGCAGCTTAGGGACAGGGGCTAACTCCTACGAGCAGTACTTC.

V and J are TRBV19 and TRBJ2-7; possible D gene TRBD1, 5 bases. This CDR3 is built from 13 residues. V was trimmed by 7 bases and J by 5 bases, leaving 15 bases between them. Germline assignment: CDR1 LNHDA and CDR2 SQIVND (reference sequence). In DNA, the CDR3 is TGTGCCAGTACCAAAGGATGGGGCGACGAGCAGTACTTC. Encoded protein: CASTKGWGDEQYF.

The chain uses TRBV23-1 and TRBJ2-5; maybe TRBD1 (7 bases). TRBV23-1 is given ORF status, its function remaining uncertain. The CDR3 spans 16 residues. V lost 0 bases, J lost 1 base, and 12 bases lay in between. CDR3 residues: CASSQSRQGGQETQYF. As DNA, the CDR3 is TGCGCCAGCAGTCAATCGCGCCAGGGGGGCCAAGAGACCCAGTACTTC.

This clone was observed a single time. The J gene is TRBJ1-4, the V gene TRBV2; TRBD1 might be the D (6 bases). The CDR3 totals 14 residues. V lost 8 bases, J lost 10 bases, and 20 bases lay in between. Per germline, CDR1 SNHLY and CDR2 FYNNEI. The CDR3 loop is CASGSGQLVGKLFF. DNA for the CDR3: TGTGCCAGCGGGAGTGGACAGCTTGTCGGAAAACTGTTTTTT.

The chain carries TRBV6-5 and TRBJ1-4; D is possibly TRBD1 (6 bases). The CDR3 is 11 amino acids. V lost 6 bases and J lost 13, with 12 bases in between. CDR1 is MNHEY and CDR2 is SVGAGI in the germline V gene. In DNA, the CDR3 is TGTGCCAGCAGCGGGGGGCGTGGACTGTTTTTT. This sequence encodes CASSGGRGLFF.

The chain couples TRBV6-1 to TRBJ2-7; 9 bases match TRBD1. J gave up 3 bases and V 3 bases, and 9 bases lay outside the gene matches. Per germline, CDR1 MNHNS and CDR2 SASEGT. The CDR3 is 16 amino acids. The CDR3 spells CASSDPIGTGLYEQYF. The CDR3 bases are TGTGCCAGCAGTGACCCCATAGGGACAGGGCTCTACGAGCAGTACTTC.

The chain is built from TRBV28 and TRBJ1-4, with 10 bases matching TRBD1. The V and J ends lost 8 bases and 7 bases, in that order; junction bases with no gene match: 7. The length of the CDR3 is 14 residues. Germline CDR1 reads MDHEN; CDR2 reads SYDVKM. The CDR3 is CASVTGGPSEKLFF. CDR3 nucleotide sequence: TGTGCCAGCGTGACAGGGGGCCCAAGTGAAAAACTGTTTTTT.

This clone is a singleton in its sample. The chain carries TRBV3-1 (or the pseudogene TRBV3-2) and TRBJ1-2, with D tentatively TRBD1 (6 bases). Germline V gene sequence: CDR1 LGHDT, CDR2 YNNKEL (reference sequence). Trimming left V 0 bases short and J 4 bases short, with 15 bases between. This CDR3 is built from 16 residues. CDR3 residues: CASSQEGGGQVYGYTF. The CDR3 region has the DNA TGTGCCAGCAGCCAAGAGGGAGGGGGACAAGTCTATGGCTACACCTTC.

V is TRBV5-1 and J is TRBJ1-4, with TRBD1 matching over 9 bases. Losses at the gene ends were 3 bases for V and 8 bases for J; bases not matched to a gene: 11. CDR3 length: 16 residues. Germline values: CDR1 SGHRS, CDR2 YFSETQ. CDR3 sequence reads: CASSSKTGGVIEKLFF. The CDR3 coding sequence is TGCGCCAGCAGCTCGAAGACAGGGGGAGTTATCGAAAAACTGTTTTTT.

The genes are TRBV28 and TRBJ2-2; D ambiguous. This CDR3 comprises 14 residues. The V gene lost 2 bases and the J gene lost 4 bases, with 8 bases spanning the gap. CDR1 is MDHEN, CDR2 SYDVKM, per germline. The CDR3 bases are TGTGCCAGCAGTTTAGGGCAGTTCACCGGGGAGCTGTTTTTT. Protein sequence: CASSLGQFTGELFF.

The V and J genes are TRBV27 and TRBJ1-2; D is uncertain. Germline CDR1 and CDR2: MNHEY and SMNVEV (reference sequence). The CDR3 is 15 amino acids. Trimming took 3 bases from V and 7 from J, leaving 18 bases between them. The CDR3 protein is CASSFVTDREAGYTF. CDR3 coding DNA: TGTGCCAGCAGTTTTGTAACGGACCGGGAGGCTGGCTACACCTTC.

The genes are TRBV7-9 and TRBJ2-3; the D is unclear. The germline CDR1 and CDR2 sequences are SEHNR and FQNEAQ (reference sequence). The CDR3 is 16 amino acids. V lost 5 bases and J lost 0, with 15 bases in between. The CDR3 loop is CASSPAFDGSTDTQYF. The CDR3 DNA is TGTGCCAGCAGCCCGGCGTTTGACGGTAGCACAGATACGCAGTATTTT.

The chain has TRBV10-3 and TRBJ2-7; TRBD1 might be the D (7 bases). The CDR3 covers 16 residues. From germline, CDR1 is ENHRY and CDR2 SYGVKD. Trimming took off 6 bases at V and 3 bases at J, with 21 bases between the two ends. CDR3 nucleotide sequence: TGTGCCATCAGAGGTACGGGGCGGGGACAGAACTACGAGCAGTACTTC. Translation gives CAIRGTGRGQNYEQYF.

The chain employs TRBV10-3 and TRBJ2-7, with unresolved D. This CDR3 contains 14 residues. The V and J ends lost 0 bases and 2 bases respectively, with 8 bases between them. Germline V gene sequence: CDR1 ENHRY, CDR2 SYGVKD. The CDR3 protein is CAISESGITYEQYF. In nucleotides, the CDR3 is TGTGCCATCAGTGAGTCTGGGATTACCTACGAGCAGTACTTC.

The chain recombines TRBV6-2 or TRBV6-3 with TRBJ2-2; D may be TRBD1 or TRBD2 (5 bases each). CDR3 size: 20 residues. V was clipped by 3 bases and J by 1 base, with 24 bases between them. CDR1 MNHEY and CDR2 SVGEGT come from the germline V gene. CDR3: CASSYIPGVRTKRNTGELFF. The CDR3 DNA is TGTGCCAGCAGTTATATACCCGGGGTCAGGACAAAAAGGAACACCGGGGAGCTGTTTTTT.

J is TRBJ2-2 and V is TRBV6-5; D call uncertain. The V gene's germline CDR1 is MNHEY and CDR2 SVGAGI. V gave up 2 bases and J gave up 3 bases, with 7 bases separating them. The length of the CDR3 is 14 residues. The CDR3 DNA reads TGTGCCAGCAGTTACGGTCCCCACACCGGGGAGCTGTTTTTT. Translated, it gives CASSYGPHTGELFF.

The V gene is TRBV7-2, the J gene TRBJ2-3; D is perhaps TRBD1 or TRBD2 (5 bases each). The V end lost 5 bases, the J end lost 7 bases, and 22 bases lay between the germline ends. The CDR3 runs 16 residues. Germline assignment: CDR1 SGHTA and CDR2 FQGNSA. In DNA form, the CDR3 reads TGTGCCAGCAGCATTACCGGGACCCCGGCTAGGAATACGCAGTATTTT. It is translated as CASSITGTPARNTQYF.